The following is a TCR beta chain sequence with its context. The antigen remains undetermined. Looked up from germline, CDR1 is SGHDN and CDR2 is FVKESK. This CDR3 has 11 residues. V shed 3 bases and J shed 6 bases, with 2 bases lying between them. These data originate in a study of shared clonotypes between healthy human individuals. The protocol was immunoSEQ multiplex PCR, while the TCRdb copy is restricted to in-frame clones and leaves out a portion. The data hold roughly 500,000 clones, with around 73% observed a single time. Regarding the study as a whole: An effect of sequencing depth on clonotype sharing among donors was expected.

The specimen sequenced was PBMCs. This TCR came from a woman in her thirties or forties in good health. Some clones in this sample may be carry-over from other donors' samples. The chain recombines TRBV14 with TRBJ1-4; D unresolved. Here the CDR3 DNA reads TGTGCCAGCAGCCAGCATGAAAAACTGTTTTTT. Translating it yields CASSQHEKLFF.